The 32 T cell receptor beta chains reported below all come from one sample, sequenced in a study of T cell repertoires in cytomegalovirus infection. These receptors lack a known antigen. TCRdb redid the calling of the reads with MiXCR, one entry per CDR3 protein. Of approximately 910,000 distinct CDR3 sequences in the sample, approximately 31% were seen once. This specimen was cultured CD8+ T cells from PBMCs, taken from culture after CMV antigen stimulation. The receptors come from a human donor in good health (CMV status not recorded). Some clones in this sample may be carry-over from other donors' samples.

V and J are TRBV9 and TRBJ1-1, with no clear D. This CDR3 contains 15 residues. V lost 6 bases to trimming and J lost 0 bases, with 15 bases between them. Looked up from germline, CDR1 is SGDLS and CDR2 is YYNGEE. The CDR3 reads CASTQGSGMNTEAFF. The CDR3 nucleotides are TGTGCCAGCACCCAAGGTTCGGGAATGAACACTGAAGCTTTCTTT.

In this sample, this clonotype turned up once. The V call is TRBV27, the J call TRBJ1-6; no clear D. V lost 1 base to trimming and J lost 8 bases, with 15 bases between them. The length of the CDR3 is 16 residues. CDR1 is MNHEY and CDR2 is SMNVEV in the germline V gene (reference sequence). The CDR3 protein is CASSLLIPRLDSPLHF. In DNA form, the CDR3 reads TGTGCCAGCAGTTTATTAATCCCGCGGCTGGATTCACCCCTCCACTTT.

The CDR3 loop reads CASSWFRRNTGELFF. DNA of the CDR3: TGTGCCAGCAGTTGGTTCCGCAGGAACACCGGGGAGCTGTTTTTT. This rearrangement joins TRBV6-1 to TRBJ2-2; D call uncertain. In germline, CDR1 is MNHNS, CDR2 SASEGT. This CDR3 is 15 amino acids long. Trimming pared 5 bases from V and 1 base from J, leaving 11 bases between.

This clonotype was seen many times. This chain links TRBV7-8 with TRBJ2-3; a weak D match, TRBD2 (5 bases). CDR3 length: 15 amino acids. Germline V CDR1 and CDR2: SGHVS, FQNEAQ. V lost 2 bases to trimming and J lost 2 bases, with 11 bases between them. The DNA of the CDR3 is TGTGCCAGCAGCTTACCCCGGGGTATCACAGATACGCAGTATTTT. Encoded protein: CASSLPRGITDTQYF.

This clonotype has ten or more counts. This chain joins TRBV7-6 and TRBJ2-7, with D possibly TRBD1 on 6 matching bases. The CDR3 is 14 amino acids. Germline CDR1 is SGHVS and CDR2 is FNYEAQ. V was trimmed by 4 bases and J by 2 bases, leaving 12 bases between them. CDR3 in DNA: TGTGCCAGCAGCTCCCCGGGACAAACCTACGAGCAGTACTTC. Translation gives CASSSPGQTYEQYF.

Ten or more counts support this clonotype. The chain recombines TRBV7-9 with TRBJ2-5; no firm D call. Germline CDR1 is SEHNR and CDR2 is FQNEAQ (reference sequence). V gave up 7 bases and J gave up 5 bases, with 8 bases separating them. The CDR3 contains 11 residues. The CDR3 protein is CASMSSETQYF. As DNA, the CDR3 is TGTGCCAGCATGAGTTCCGAGACCCAGTACTTC. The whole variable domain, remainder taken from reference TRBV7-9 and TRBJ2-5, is DTGVSQNPRHKITKRGQNVTFRCDPISEHNRLYWYRQTLGQGPEFLTYFQNEAQLEKSRLLSDRFSAERPKGSFSTLEIQRTEQGDSAMYLCASMSSETQYFGPGTRLLVL.

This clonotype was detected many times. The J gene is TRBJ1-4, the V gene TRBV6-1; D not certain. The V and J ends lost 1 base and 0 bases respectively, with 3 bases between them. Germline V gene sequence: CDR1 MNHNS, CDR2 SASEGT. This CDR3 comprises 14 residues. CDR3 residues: CASSEVATNEKLFF. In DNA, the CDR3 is TGTGCCAGCAGTGAAGTTGCAACTAATGAAAAACTGTTTTTT.

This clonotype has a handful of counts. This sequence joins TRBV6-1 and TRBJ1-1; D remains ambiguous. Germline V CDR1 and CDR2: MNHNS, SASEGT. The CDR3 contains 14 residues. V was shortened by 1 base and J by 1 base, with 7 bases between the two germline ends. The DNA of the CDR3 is TGTGCCAGCAGTGAAGGGAATAGGAACACTGAAGCTTTCTTT. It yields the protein CASSEGNRNTEAFF.

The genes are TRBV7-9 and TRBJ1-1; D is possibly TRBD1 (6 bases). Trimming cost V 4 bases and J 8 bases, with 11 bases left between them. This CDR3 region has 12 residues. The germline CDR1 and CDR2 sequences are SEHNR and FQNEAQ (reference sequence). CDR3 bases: TGTGCCAGCAGCTGGGGACATCCAGAAGCTTTCTTT. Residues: CASSWGHPEAFF.

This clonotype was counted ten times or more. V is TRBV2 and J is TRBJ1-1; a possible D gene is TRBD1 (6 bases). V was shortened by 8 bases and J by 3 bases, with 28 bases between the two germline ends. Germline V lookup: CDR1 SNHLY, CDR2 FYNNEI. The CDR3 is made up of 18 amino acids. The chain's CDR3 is CASRKRLTAQGEYTEAFF. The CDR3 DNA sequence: TGTGCCAGCCGCAAAAGGCTCACGGCACAGGGAGAATACACTGAAGCTTTCTTT.

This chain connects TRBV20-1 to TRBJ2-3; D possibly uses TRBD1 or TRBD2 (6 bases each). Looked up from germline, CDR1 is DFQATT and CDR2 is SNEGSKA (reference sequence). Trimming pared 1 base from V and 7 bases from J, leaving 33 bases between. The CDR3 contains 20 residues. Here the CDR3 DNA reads TGCAGTGCTAGAGTCCTCGGGCCCCGGACCCGGGACGGGGGCAGGAATACGCAGTATTTT. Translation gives CSARVLGPRTRDGGRNTQYF.

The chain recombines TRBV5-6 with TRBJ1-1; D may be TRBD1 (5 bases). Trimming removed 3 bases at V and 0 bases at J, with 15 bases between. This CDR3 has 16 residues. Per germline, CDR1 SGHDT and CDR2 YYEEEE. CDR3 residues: CASSWGTDYLNTEAFF. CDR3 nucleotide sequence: TGTGCCAGCAGCTGGGGGACCGACTATTTGAACACTGAAGCTTTCTTT.

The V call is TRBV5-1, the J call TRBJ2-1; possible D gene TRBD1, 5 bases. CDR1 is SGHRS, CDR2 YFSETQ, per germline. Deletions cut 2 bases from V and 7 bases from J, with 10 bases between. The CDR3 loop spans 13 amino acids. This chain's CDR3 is CASSFKGLNEQFF. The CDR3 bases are TGCGCCAGCAGCTTTAAGGGGCTGAATGAGCAGTTCTTC.

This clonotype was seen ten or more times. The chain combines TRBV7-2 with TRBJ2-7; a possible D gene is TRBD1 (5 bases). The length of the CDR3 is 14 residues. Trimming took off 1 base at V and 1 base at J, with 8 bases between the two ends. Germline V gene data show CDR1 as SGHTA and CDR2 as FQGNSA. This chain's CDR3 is CASSLGSGSYEQYF. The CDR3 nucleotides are TGTGCCAGCAGCTTAGGTTCAGGGTCCTACGAGCAGTACTTC. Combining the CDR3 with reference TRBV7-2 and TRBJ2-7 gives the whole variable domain GAGVSQSPSNKVTEKGKDVELRCDPISGHTALYWYRQSLGQGLEFLIYFQGNSAPDKSGLPSDRFSAERTGGSVSTLTIQRTQQEDSAVYLCASSLGSGSYEQYFGPGTRLTVT.

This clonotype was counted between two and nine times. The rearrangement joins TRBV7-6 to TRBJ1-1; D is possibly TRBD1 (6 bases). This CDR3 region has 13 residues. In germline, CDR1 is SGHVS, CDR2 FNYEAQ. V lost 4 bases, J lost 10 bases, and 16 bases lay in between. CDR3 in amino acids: CASSSRNRDRAFF. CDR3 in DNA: TGTGCCAGCAGCTCACGCAACAGGGACCGAGCTTTCTTT.

The CDR3 DNA is TGTGCCAGCAGTGAGAACCACATGAACACTGAAGCTTTCTTT. Protein sequence: CASSENHMNTEAFF. The V gene is TRBV6-4, the J gene TRBJ1-1; no clear D. Trimming stripped 3 bases from V and 0 bases from J, with 8 bases between. Germline-derived CDR1 and CDR2 are MRHNA and SNTAGT. The CDR3 length is 14 residues.

CDR3 amino acids: CASSMTGEWDQPQHF. The CDR3 DNA sequence: TGTGCCAGTAGTATGACAGGGGAGTGGGATCAGCCCCAGCATTTT. This chain joins TRBV19 and TRBJ1-5; TRBD1 matches 8 bases. The CDR3 is 15 residues long. Per germline, CDR1 LNHDA and CDR2 SQIVND (reference sequence). The ends lost 3 bases at V and 5 bases at J; junction bases unmatched: 6.

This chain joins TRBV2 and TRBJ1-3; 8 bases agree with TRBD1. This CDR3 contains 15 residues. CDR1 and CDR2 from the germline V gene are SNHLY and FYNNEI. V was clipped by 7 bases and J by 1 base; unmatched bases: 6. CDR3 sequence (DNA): TGTGCCAGCACTTTGACAGGGGTGTCTGGAAACACCATATATTTT. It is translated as CASTLTGVSGNTIYF.

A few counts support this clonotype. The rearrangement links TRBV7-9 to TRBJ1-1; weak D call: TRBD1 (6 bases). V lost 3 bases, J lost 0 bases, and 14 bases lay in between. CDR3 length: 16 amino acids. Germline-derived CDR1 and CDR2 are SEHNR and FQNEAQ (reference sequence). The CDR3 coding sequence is TGTGCCAGCAGCTTCTTGCCAGGGGTAATGAACACTGAAGCTTTCTTT. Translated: CASSFLPGVMNTEAFF. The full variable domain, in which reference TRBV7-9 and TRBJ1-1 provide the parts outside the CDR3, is DTGVSQNPRHKITKRGQNVTFRCDPISEHNRLYWYRQTLGQGPEFLTYFQNEAQLEKSRLLSDRFSAERPKGSFSTLEIQRTEQGDSAMYLCASSFLPGVMNTEAFFGQGTRLTVV.

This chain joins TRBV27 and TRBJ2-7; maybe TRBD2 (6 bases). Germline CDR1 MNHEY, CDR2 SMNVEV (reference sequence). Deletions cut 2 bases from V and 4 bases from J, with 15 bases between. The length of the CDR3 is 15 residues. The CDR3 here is CASSLSEQEGYEQYF. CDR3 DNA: TGTGCCAGCAGTTTAAGCGAACAGGAGGGGTACGAGCAGTACTTC.

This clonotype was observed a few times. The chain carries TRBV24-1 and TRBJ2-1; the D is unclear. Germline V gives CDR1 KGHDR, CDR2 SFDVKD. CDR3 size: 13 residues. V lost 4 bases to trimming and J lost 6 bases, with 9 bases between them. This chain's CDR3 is CATSDPPANEQFF. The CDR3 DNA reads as TGTGCCACCAGTGACCCCCCAGCCAATGAGCAGTTCTTC.

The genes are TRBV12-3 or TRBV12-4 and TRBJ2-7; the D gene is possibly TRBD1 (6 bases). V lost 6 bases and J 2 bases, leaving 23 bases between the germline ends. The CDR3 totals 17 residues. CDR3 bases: TGTGCCAGCAGCTTCCTACCCGGGACACAAATCACCTACGAGCAGTACTTC. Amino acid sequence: CASSFLPGTQITYEQYF.

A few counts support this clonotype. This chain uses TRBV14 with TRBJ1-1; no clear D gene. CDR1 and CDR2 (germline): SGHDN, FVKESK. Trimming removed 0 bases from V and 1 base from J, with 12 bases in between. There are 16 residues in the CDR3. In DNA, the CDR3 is TGTGCCAGCAGCCAAGATCAGGTCAGACGGAACACTGAAGCTTTCTTT. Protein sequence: CASSQDQVRRNTEAFF.

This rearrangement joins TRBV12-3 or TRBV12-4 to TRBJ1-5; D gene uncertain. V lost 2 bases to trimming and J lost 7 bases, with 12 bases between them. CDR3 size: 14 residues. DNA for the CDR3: TGTGCCAGCAGTTTATTCTCGGTGGGACAGCCCCAGCATTTT. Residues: CASSLFSVGQPQHF.

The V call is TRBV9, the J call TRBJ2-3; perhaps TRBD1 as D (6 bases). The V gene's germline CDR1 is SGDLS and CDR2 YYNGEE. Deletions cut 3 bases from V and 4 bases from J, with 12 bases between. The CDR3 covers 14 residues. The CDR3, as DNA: TGTGCCAGCAGCGCATTACAGGGTTCAGATACGCAGTATTTT. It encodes CASSALQGSDTQYF.

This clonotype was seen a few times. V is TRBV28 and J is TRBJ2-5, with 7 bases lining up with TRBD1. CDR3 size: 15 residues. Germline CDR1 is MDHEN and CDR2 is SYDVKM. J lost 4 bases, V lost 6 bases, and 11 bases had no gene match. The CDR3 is CASSGNRGLGETQYF. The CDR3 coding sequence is TGTGCCAGCAGCGGGAACAGGGGATTAGGAGAGACCCAGTACTTC.

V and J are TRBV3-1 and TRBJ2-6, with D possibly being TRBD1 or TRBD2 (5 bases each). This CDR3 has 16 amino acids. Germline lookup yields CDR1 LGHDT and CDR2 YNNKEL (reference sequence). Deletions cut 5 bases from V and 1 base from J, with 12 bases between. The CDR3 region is CASSTRGDSGANVLTF. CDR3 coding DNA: TGTGCCAGCAGCACGCGAGGGGATTCTGGGGCCAACGTCCTGACTTTC.

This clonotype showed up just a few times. CDR3 DNA: TGTGCCAGTAGCCTCCGGGACTACCCGAACACCGGGGAGCTGTTTTTT. Translating gives CASSLRDYPNTGELFF. The V and J genes are TRBV19 and TRBJ2-2; 7 nucleotides line up with TRBD2. The trim removed 6 bases at V and 0 bases at J, leaving 7 bases unmatched. CDR3 length: 16 amino acids. The germline gives CDR1 LNHDA, CDR2 SQIVND (reference sequence).

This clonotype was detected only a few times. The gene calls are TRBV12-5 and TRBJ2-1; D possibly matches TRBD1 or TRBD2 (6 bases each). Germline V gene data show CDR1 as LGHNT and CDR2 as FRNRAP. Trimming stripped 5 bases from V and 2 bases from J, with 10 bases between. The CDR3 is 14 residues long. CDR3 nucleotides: TGTGCTAGTGGTGGTGGGGGGCCCTACAATGAGCAGTTCTTC. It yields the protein CASGGGGPYNEQFF.

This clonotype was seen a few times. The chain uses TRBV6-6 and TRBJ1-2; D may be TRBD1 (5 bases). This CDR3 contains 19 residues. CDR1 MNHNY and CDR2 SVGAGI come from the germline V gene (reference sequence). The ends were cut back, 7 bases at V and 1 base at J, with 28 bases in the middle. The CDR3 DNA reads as TGTGCCAGCAACAACCCGTACCGGGACCTAGGGGTCCTTAACTATGGCTACACCTTC. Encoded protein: CASNNPYRDLGVLNYGYTF.

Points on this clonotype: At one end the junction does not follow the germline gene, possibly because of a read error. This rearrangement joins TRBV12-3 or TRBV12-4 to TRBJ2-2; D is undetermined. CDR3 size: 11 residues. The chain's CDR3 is CVSTLGGELFF. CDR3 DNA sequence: TGTGTCAGCACCCTGGGGGGGGAGCTGTTTTTT.

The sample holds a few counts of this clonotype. The chain's CDR3 is CASSEFGGSLGGYTF. In nucleotides, the CDR3 is TGTGCCAGCAGTGAGTTCGGGGGATCCTTGGGTGGCTACACCTTC. This chain links TRBV6-1 with TRBJ1-2, with D perhaps TRBD1 (5 bases). The CDR3 sequence is 15 residues long. Deletions cut 3 bases from V and 7 bases from J, with 18 bases between. The germline V gene has CDR1 MNHNS and CDR2 SASEGT.